Listed below are T cell receptor beta chains from one sample, sequenced in a study of blood T cell repertoires in COVID-19. Here immunoSEQ multiplex PCR was the method, and the copy in TCRdb shows in-frame clones only, minus some. The repertoire holds tens of thousands of clones, with approximately 84% as singletons. Input material: peripheral blood. These TCRs come from a man in his fifties or sixties with acute or convalescent COVID-19. Both conserved end residues are part of each CDR3. A D gene is named only where the DNA matches it firmly. Some rows have no size entry. The others give once, few or many, or a class for an expanded clone.

d_gene: TRBD1
abundance: NA
v_gene: TRBV2
j_gene: TRBJ1-5
CDR3nt: TGTGCCAGCAGCGGGACAGGGGATCAGCCCCAGCATTTT
CDR3aa: CASSGTGDQPQHF

d_gene: TRBD2
abundance: once
v_gene: TRBV5-1
j_gene: TRBJ2-5
CDR3nt: TGCGCCAGCAGCTTGGGGGCGGGGGGCCCAAAACCAGGAGAGACCCAGTACTTC
CDR3aa: CASSLGAGGPKPGETQYF

d_gene: NA
abundance: NA
v_gene: TRBV11-3
j_gene: TRBJ1-3
CDR3nt: TGTGCCAGCAGCGAACGTAAACTTGACAGGTCTTATTTAGGAAACACCATATATTTT
CDR3aa: CASSERKLDRSYLGNTIYF

d_gene: NA
abundance: few
v_gene: TRBV6-6
j_gene: TRBJ1-3
CDR3nt: TGTGCCAGCACTTCAGGCCCGGGAAACACCATATATTTT
CDR3aa: CASTSGPGNTIYF

d_gene: TRBD2
abundance: once
v_gene: TRBV7-8
j_gene: TRBJ2-7
CDR3nt: TGTGCCAGCAGCTCCCAGCGGGGGGGGTACGAGCAGTACTTC
CDR3aa: CASSSQRGGYEQYF

d_gene: TRBD1
abundance: NA
v_gene: TRBV15
j_gene: TRBJ2-1
CDR3nt: TGTGCCACCAGCAGAACAGGGGCGCCCTACAATGAGCAGTTCTTC
CDR3aa: CATSRTGAPYNEQFF

d_gene: TRBD1
abundance: once
v_gene: TRBV19
j_gene: TRBJ2-5
CDR3nt: TGTGCCAGTAGTCACGCGACAGGGGAAGAGACCCAGTACTTC
CDR3aa: CASSHATGEETQYF

d_gene: NA
abundance: few
v_gene: TRBV6-5
j_gene: TRBJ2-7
CDR3nt: TGTGCCAGCAGCCTAGGCGGGGCCGCGGTTGTGGAGCAGTACTTC
CDR3aa: CASSLGGAAVVEQYF

d_gene: TRBD1
abundance: NA
v_gene: TRBV5-4
j_gene: TRBJ1-2
CDR3nt: TGTGCCAGCAGCTTAGACAGGGGCCCTAGCTATGGCTACACCTTC
CDR3aa: CASSLDRGPSYGYTF

d_gene: NA
abundance: NA
v_gene: TRBV24-1
j_gene: TRBJ1-5
CDR3nt: TGTGCCACCAGTGCCGCGGTTGGGGGGAAAGGCCAGCCCCAGCATTTT
CDR3aa: CATSAAVGGKGQPQHF

d_gene: TRBD2
abundance: NA
v_gene: TRBV28
j_gene: TRBJ2-1
CDR3nt: TGTGCCAGCAGTTTAAAGAGCGGGGGTTGGGCGCTAAGGAATGAGCAGTTCTTC
CDR3aa: CASSLKSGGWALRNEQFF

d_gene: NA
abundance: NA
v_gene: TRBV11-2
j_gene: TRBJ2-5
CDR3nt: TGTGCCAGCAGCCGAGGAGGGTGGACCCAGTACTTC
CDR3aa: CASSRGGWTQYF

d_gene: NA
abundance: few
v_gene: TRBV4-1
j_gene: TRBJ2-5
CDR3nt: TGCGCCAGCAGCCAAGATTCGAGCCGGAGGGAAACCCAGTACTTC
CDR3aa: CASSQDSSRRETQYF

d_gene: NA
abundance: NA
v_gene: TRBV28
j_gene: TRBJ1-2
CDR3nt: TGTGCCAGCAGCCCAACCCCTTGGGGAGGAGGTGGCTACACCTTC
CDR3aa: CASSPTPWGGGGYTF

d_gene: TRBD1
abundance: NA
v_gene: TRBV5-1
j_gene: TRBJ1-4
CDR3nt: TGCGCCAGCAGCTTGACAGGGGGCGGTGAAAAACTGTTTTTT
CDR3aa: CASSLTGGGEKLFF

d_gene: TRBD1
abundance: once
v_gene: TRBV24-1
j_gene: TRBJ2-7
CDR3nt: TGTGCCACCAGTGCCGGACAGGGGCTAACCTACGAGCAGTACTTC
CDR3aa: CATSAGQGLTYEQYF

d_gene: NA
abundance: NA
v_gene: TRBV12-1
j_gene: TRBJ2-5
CDR3nt: TGTGCCAGCAGCTTTGCTTTGGGGGGGGGTTTCCAAGAGACCCAGTACTTC
CDR3aa: CASSFALGGGFQETQYF

d_gene: NA
abundance: NA
v_gene: TRBV6-5
j_gene: TRBJ2-3
CDR3nt: TGTGCCAGCAGTTCCCAAGACAGGCTTAGCACAGATACGCAGTATTTT
CDR3aa: CASSSQDRLSTDTQYF

d_gene: TRBD2
abundance: NA
v_gene: TRBV18
j_gene: TRBJ2-1
CDR3nt: TGTGCCAGCTCACGGGGACTAGCGGGTTACAATGAGCAGTTCTTC
CDR3aa: CASSRGLAGYNEQFF

d_gene: NA
abundance: few
v_gene: TRBV30
j_gene: TRBJ1-6
CDR3nt: TGTGCCTGGGCTTACCGGGACTCATGGGGGAATTCACCCCTCCACTTT
CDR3aa: CAWAYRDSWGNSPLHF

d_gene: NA
abundance: NA
v_gene: TRBV6-1
j_gene: TRBJ1-6
CDR3nt: TGTGCCAGCAGTGAAGCAAACAGGGAAGGTTCACCCCTCCACTTT
CDR3aa: CASSEANREGSPLHF

d_gene: NA
abundance: NA
v_gene: TRBV6-1
j_gene: TRBJ2-5
CDR3nt: TGTGCCAGCAGTGAAGCGCATCTAGGATGGGAGACCCAGTACTTC
CDR3aa: CASSEAHLGWETQYF

d_gene: TRBD2
abundance: medium-sized
v_gene: TRBV29-1
j_gene: TRBJ2-3
CDR3nt: TGCAGCGCCGTCAGCGGGGAACGCACAGATACGCAGTATTTT
CDR3aa: CSAVSGERTDTQYF

d_gene: NA
abundance: NA
v_gene: TRBV6-1
j_gene: TRBJ1-4
CDR3nt: TGTGCCAGCAGTGAGACACCAACAACTAATGAAAAACTGTTTTTT
CDR3aa: CASSETPTTNEKLFF

d_gene: NA
abundance: NA
v_gene: TRBV5-4
j_gene: TRBJ1-2
CDR3nt: TGTGCCAGCAGCGTAGCCGGGACACAGGGCTACACCTTC
CDR3aa: CASSVAGTQGYTF

d_gene: NA
abundance: NA
v_gene: TRBV7-8
j_gene: TRBJ1-3
CDR3nt: TGTGCCAGCAGCTTAACCCAGGCCGGAAACACCATATATTTT
CDR3aa: CASSLTQAGNTIYF

d_gene: NA
abundance: NA
v_gene: TRBV30
j_gene: TRBJ2-3
CDR3nt: TGTGCCTGGAGCCGCCAGGGTGCTAGCACAGATACGCAGTATTTT
CDR3aa: CAWSRQGASTDTQYF

d_gene: TRBD1
abundance: NA
v_gene: TRBV12-3/TRBV12-4
j_gene: TRBJ2-1
CDR3nt: TGTGCCAGCAGGATACAGGGGCGAAATGAGCAGTTCTTC
CDR3aa: CASRIQGRNEQFF

d_gene: TRBD2
abundance: NA
v_gene: TRBV30
j_gene: TRBJ2-1
CDR3nt: TGTGCCTTGACTAGCGGGGGGAGCTCCTACAATGAGCAGTTCTTC
CDR3aa: CALTSGGSSYNEQFF

d_gene: NA
abundance: NA
v_gene: TRBV4-1
j_gene: TRBJ1-4
CDR3nt: TGCGCCAGCAGCCAACCTGGACGAGGGTATGAAAAACTGTTTTTT
CDR3aa: CASSQPGRGYEKLFF